The 9 T cell receptor beta chains below all came from one sample that was sequenced in a study of shared clonotypes between healthy human individuals. Libraries were prepared by immunoSEQ multiplex PCR; TCRdb keeps only in-frame clonotypes and omits some of them. The sample consists of some 500,000 clones, approximately 95% of them appearing once. Sequencing used naive CD4+ T cells sorted from blood. Specified subset: CD45RA+ positively selected. The receptors originated from a woman in her 30s in good health.

This sequence joins TRBV28 and TRBJ2-7, with D tentatively TRBD2 (5 bases). The length of the CDR3 is 16 residues. Looked up from germline, CDR1 is MDHEN and CDR2 is SYDVKM. The V end lost 5 bases, the J end lost 3 bases, and 20 bases lay between the germline ends. The CDR3: CASSPRGGLADYEQYF. CDR3 nucleotides: TGTGCCAGCAGTCCTCGAGGTGGGCTAGCAGACTACGAGCAGTACTTC.

The rearrangement links TRBV2 to TRBJ1-5; TRBD1 matches 7 bases. This CDR3 has 14 residues. V trimming: 6 bases; J trimming: 4 bases; junction bases outside the gene matches: 6. The germline V gene has CDR1 SNHLY and CDR2 FYNNEI. Written as DNA, the CDR3 is TGTGCCAGCAGAGGGACAGCAAATAATCAGCCCCAGCATTTT. It encodes CASRGTANNQPQHF.

V gene TRBV5-4 combines with J gene TRBJ2-7, with 7 bases lining up with TRBD2. The V gene's germline CDR1 is SGHNT and CDR2 YYREEE (reference sequence). The CDR3 spans 14 residues. V lost 4 bases to trimming and J lost 2 bases; unmatched junction nucleotides: 6. CDR3 region: CASSTSGITYEQYF. For the CDR3, the DNA is TGTGCCAGCAGCACCAGCGGGATTACCTACGAGCAGTACTTC.

The rearrangement joins TRBV5-1 to TRBJ2-2; D is undetermined. V lost 4 bases to trimming and J lost 6 bases, with 13 bases between them. The CDR3 extends over 14 amino acids. CDR1 and CDR2 from the germline V gene are SGHRS and YFSETQ. The CDR3 sequence is CASSPIEFAGELFF. CDR3 in DNA: TGCGCCAGCAGCCCCATAGAGTTCGCCGGGGAGCTGTTTTTT.

This clone was observed a single time. This rearrangement joins TRBV28 to TRBJ1-4, with D possibly matching TRBD1 (5 bases). Germline V lookup: CDR1 MDHEN, CDR2 SYDVKM. The CDR3 totals 15 residues. Trimming took off 3 bases at V and 11 bases at J, with 19 bases between the two ends. The CDR3 region is CASSFPGTAAGKLFF. The DNA of the CDR3 is TGTGCCAGCAGTTTTCCCGGGACGGCAGCGGGGAAACTGTTTTTT.

This clone was detected only once. The genes are TRBV7-2 and TRBJ2-1, with D perhaps TRBD2 (6 bases). This CDR3 comprises 15 residues. V was clipped by 1 base and J by 1 base, with 8 bases between them. The germline CDR1 and CDR2 sequences are SGHTA and FQGNSA. CDR3 nucleotide sequence: TGTGCCAGCAGCTTAGACGGGGGTTCCTACAATGAGCAGTTCTTC. Protein: CASSLDGGSYNEQFF. The whole variable domain, filled in from reference TRBV7-2 and TRBJ2-1, reads GAGVSQSPSNKVTEKGKDVELRCDPISGHTALYWYRQSLGQGLEFLIYFQGNSAPDKSGLPSDRFSAERTGGSVSTLTIQRTQQEDSAVYLCASSLDGGSYNEQFFGPGTRLTVL.

V gene TRBV6-5 combines with J gene TRBJ1-4; 7 nucleotides agree with TRBD1. Trimming removed 7 bases from V and 8 bases from J; junction bases left unmatched: 13. The CDR3 loop spans 15 amino acids. Germline V CDR1 and CDR2: MNHEY, SVGAGI. CDR3 DNA: TGTGCCAGCAAAAGAACAAGGGGGCCCGGGGAAAAACTGTTTTTT. Protein: CASKRTRGPGEKLFF.

The V gene is TRBV2, the J gene TRBJ1-1; tentatively, D is TRBD1 (5 bases). V was cut by 7 bases and J by 11 bases, with 14 bases left in between. Germline CDR1 reads SNHLY; CDR2 reads FYNNEI. The CDR3 extends over 11 amino acids. The chain's CDR3 is CASIRSGTAFF. The CDR3 DNA reads as TGTGCCAGCATACGGTCAGGGACGGCTTTCTTT. Combining the CDR3 with reference TRBV2 and TRBJ1-1 gives the whole variable domain EPEVTQTPSHQVTQMGQEVILRCVPISNHLYFYWYRQILGQKVEFLVSFYNNEISEKSEIFDDQFSVERPDGSNFTLKIRSTKLEDSAMYFCASIRSGTAFFGQGTRLTVV.

V is TRBV6-1 and J is TRBJ1-1, with unresolved D. There are 14 residues in the CDR3. Germline V CDR1 and CDR2: MNHNS, SASEGT. Trimming removed 4 bases at V and 10 bases at J, with 19 bases between. The CDR3 region has the DNA TGTGCCAGCAGTGGGAGACTGTTCCTGGCGGTAGCTTTCTTT. Protein product: CASSGRLFLAVAFF.